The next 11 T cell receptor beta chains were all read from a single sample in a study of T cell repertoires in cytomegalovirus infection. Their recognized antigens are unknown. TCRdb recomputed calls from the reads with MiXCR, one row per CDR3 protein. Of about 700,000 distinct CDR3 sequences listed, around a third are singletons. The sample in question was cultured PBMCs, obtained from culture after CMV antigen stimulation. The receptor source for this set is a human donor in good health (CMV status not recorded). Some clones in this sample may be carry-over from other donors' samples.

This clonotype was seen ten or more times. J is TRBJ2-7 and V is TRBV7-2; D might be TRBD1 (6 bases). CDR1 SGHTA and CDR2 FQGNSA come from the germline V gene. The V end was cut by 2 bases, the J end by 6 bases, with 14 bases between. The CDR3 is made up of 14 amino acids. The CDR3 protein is CASSLRGGPSEQYF. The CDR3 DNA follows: TGTGCCAGCAGCTTACGTGGGGGCCCATCCGAGCAGTACTTC.

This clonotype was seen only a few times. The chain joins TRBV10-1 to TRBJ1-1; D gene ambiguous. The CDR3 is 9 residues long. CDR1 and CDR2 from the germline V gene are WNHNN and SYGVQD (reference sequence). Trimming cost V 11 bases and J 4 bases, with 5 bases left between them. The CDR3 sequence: CARITEAFF. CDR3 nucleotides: TGCGCCCGCATCACTGAAGCTTTCTTT.

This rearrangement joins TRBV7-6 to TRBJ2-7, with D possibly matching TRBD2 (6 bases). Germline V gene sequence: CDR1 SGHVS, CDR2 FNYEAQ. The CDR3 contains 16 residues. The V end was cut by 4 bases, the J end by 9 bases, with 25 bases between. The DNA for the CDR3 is TGTGCCAGCAGCTCCAGGAAGGAGCGGGCACCGATTGCGCAGTACTTC. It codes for CASSSRKERAPIAQYF.

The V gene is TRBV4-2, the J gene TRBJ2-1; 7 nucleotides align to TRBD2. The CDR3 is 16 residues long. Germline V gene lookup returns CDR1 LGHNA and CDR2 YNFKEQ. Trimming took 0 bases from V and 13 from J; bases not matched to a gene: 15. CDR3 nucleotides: TGTGCCAGCAGCCAAGATGTAGGCGCGGTAGCGGGCGGCCAGTTCTTC. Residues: CASSQDVGAVAGGQFF.

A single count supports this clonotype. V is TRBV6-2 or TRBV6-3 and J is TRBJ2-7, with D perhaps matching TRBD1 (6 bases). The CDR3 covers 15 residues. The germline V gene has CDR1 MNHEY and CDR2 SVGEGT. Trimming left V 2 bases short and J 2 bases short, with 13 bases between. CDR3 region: CASSYGWGRTYEQYF. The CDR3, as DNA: TGTGCCAGCAGTTACGGGTGGGGGCGGACCTACGAGCAGTACTTC.

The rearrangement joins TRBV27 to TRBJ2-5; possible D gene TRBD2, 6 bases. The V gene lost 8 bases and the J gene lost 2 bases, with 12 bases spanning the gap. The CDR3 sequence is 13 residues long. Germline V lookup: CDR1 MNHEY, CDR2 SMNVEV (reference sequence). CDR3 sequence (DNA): TGTGCCAGCGGAGGAGGGGCACAAGAGACCCAGTACTTC. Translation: CASGGGAQETQYF.

The CDR3 is CATSDPRQGNTGELFF. In nucleotides, the CDR3 is TGTGCCACCAGTGATCCCAGACAGGGGAACACCGGGGAGCTGTTTTTT. This rearrangement joins TRBV24-1 to TRBJ2-2; 7 nucleotides align to TRBD1. V shed 3 bases, J shed 1 base, and the junction held 4 bases outside the gene matches. The CDR3 sequence is 16 residues long. Germline V gene data show CDR1 as KGHDR and CDR2 as SFDVKD.

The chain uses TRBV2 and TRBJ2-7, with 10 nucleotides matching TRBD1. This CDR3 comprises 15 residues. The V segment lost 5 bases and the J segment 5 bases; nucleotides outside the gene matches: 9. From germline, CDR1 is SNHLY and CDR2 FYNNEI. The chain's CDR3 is CASSPDRGRPHEQYF. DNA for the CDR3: TGTGCCAGCAGTCCCGACAGGGGGCGCCCCCACGAGCAGTACTTC. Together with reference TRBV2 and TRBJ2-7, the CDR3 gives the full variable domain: EPEVTQTPSHQVTQMGQEVILRCVPISNHLYFYWYRQILGQKVEFLVSFYNNEISEKSEIFDDQFSVERPDGSNFTLKIRSTKLEDSAMYFCASSPDRGRPHEQYFGPGTRLTVT.

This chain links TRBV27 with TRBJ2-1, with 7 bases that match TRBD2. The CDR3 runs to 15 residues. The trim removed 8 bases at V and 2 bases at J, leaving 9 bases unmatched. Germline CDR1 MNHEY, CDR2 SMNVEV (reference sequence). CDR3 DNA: TGTGCCAGCTTTGCCGGGACTAAACCCTACAATGAGCAGTTCTTC. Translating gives CASFAGTKPYNEQFF.

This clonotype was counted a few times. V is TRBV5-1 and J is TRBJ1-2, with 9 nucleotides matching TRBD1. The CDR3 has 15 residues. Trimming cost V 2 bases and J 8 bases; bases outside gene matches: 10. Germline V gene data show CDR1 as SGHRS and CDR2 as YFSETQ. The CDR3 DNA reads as TGCGCCAGCAGCTTCCTTCTAACAGGGGGCGAAGGCTACACCTTC. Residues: CASSFLLTGGEGYTF.

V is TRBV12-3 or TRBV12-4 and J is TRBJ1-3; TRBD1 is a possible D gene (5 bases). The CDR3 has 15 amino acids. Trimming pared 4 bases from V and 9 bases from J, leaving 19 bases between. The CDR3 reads CASSSGGTVRGTIYF. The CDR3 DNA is TGTGCCAGCAGTTCTGGGGGGACCGTTCGGGGCACCATATATTTT.